This T cell receptor beta chain appears in the sequencing data of a study of CD8+ T cells in alopecia areata. The treatment: oral pan-JAK inhibitor, 5-10 mg twice daily. Germline V gene data show CDR1 as SQVTM and CDR2 as ANQGSEA. CDR3 size: 16 residues. V trimming: 6 bases; J trimming: 2 bases; junction bases outside the gene matches: 13. Sequencing relied on a cDNA template that was reverse transcribed from extracted RNA. Only in-frame clones appear in the TCRdb table, and some are missing; sequencing was by immunoSEQ multiplex PCR. The sample lists 200,000 to 250,000 clones, over 60% occurring once.

The sequence was obtained from a human donor with alopecia areata. The specimen comprised CD4+ T cells sorted from blood, sampled at week 4, from a patient treated with tofacitinib. This rearrangement joins TRBV29-1 to TRBJ2-5; 9 bases agree with TRBD2. CDR3 sequence: CSVTPTLAGQQETQYF. CDR3 DNA: TGCAGCGTCACCCCCACTCTAGCGGGGCAACAAGAGACCCAGTACTTC.